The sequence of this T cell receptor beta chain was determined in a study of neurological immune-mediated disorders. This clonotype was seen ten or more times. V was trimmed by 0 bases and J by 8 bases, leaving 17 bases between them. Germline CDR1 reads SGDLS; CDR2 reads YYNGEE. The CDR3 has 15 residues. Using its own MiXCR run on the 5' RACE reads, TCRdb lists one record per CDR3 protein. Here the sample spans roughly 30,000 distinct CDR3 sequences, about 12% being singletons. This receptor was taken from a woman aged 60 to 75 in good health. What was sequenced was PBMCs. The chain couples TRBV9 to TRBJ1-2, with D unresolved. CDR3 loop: CASSVEQRIPTGYTF. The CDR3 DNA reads TGTGCCAGCAGCGTAGAGCAGAGAATCCCTACCGGCTACACCTTC.